This T cell receptor beta chain is from a study of metastatic and nonmetastatic thyroid tumors. The CDR3 totals 18 residues. Germline CDR1 is SGDLS and CDR2 is YYNGEE. A word on this clone: Compared with germline, one end of the junction differs, possibly owing to a read error.

All patients were treatment-naive before thyroid surgery. Using MiXCR, TCRdb re-called clones from the PCR reads. The data show roughly 24,000 clones, less than 20% seen once. This chain uses TRBV9 with TRBJ1-3, with TRBD1 matching 9 bases. The receptor was isolated from a male donor with papillary thyroid cancer or a benign thyroid nodule (not recorded which). Some clones in this sample may be carry-over from other donors' samples. Sequencing used adjacent normal tissue. As DNA, the CDR3 is TGTGCCAGCAGCCACAGGGTACAGGGGGCCTCCTCTGGAAACACCATGTATTTT. Translation: CASSHRVQGASSGNTMYF.